What follows are 30 T cell receptor beta chains derived from one specimen sequenced in a study of cytomegalovirus exposure and HLA in healthy donors (dated by TCRdb to about 2017). To prepare the library, the immunoSEQ multiplex PCR assay was applied. A mixture of 60 forward primers for TCR Vbeta segments and 13 reverse primers for TCR Jbeta segments was used in the multiplex PCR. Drawn from immuneACCESS, this table holds only the in-frame rearrangements with V and J called that TCRdb kept. Clones are partly lost; checked studies trace under half to an unresolved V gene and leave the rest unexplained. Recorded for this sample are 87,000 or so clones; approximately 7.6% of them occurred a single time. The ten largest clones capture about 2.1% of the sample. Material: PBMCs. These receptors were collected from a man aged 50-60 years in good health and CMV-seronegative.

The sample holds a few counts of this clone. The V and J genes are TRBV15 and TRBJ1-1, with D perhaps matching TRBD1 (5 bases). CDR1 LNHNV and CDR2 YYDKDF come from the germline V gene (reference sequence). This CDR3 is built from 14 residues. V was shortened by 0 bases and J by 9 bases, with 14 bases between the two germline ends. CDR3: CATSRDREQAKAFF. CDR3 coding DNA: TGTGCCACCAGCAGAGATAGAGAACAGGCAAAAGCTTTCTTT.

Details on this clone: The junction does not match germline at one end; this may be a read error. The rearrangement links TRBV7-7 to TRBJ2-5; TRBD2 matches at 10 bases. Germline loops: CDR1 SSHAT, CDR2 FNYEAQ (reference sequence). This CDR3 region has 14 residues. CDR3 bases: TGTGCTAGCAGTAGGGGGCTAGCGGGGGAGGCCCAGTACTTC. It is translated as CASSRGLAGEAQYF.

CDR3 sequence: CAGGGIAPQFF. Written as DNA, the CDR3 is TGTGCAGGCGGCGGTATCGCCCCGCAGTTCTTC. This rearrangement joins TRBV30 to TRBJ2-1; no reliable D call. The CDR3 loop spans 11 amino acids. Germline loops: CDR1 GTSNPN, CDR2 SVGIG (reference sequence). The entire variable domain, with the rest obtained from reference TRBV30 and TRBJ2-1, is as follows: SQTIHQWPATLVQPVGSPLSLECTVEGTSNPNLYWYRQAAGRGLQLLFYSVGIGQISSEVPQNLSASRPQDRQFILSSKKLLLSDSGFYLCAGGGIAPQFFGPGTRLTVL.

The V call is TRBV28, the J call TRBJ1-6, with TRBD1 identical over 9 bases. The CDR3 consists of 14 residues. Germline CDR1 MDHEN, CDR2 SYDVKM. V dropped 4 bases and J dropped 10; count of bases not matched to a gene: 5. The CDR3 DNA is TGTGCCAGCAGTTCTAGGACAGGGGCCTCACCCCTCCACTTT. Its protein product is CASSSRTGASPLHF.

This clone was counted only a few times. This sequence joins TRBV18 and TRBJ2-1, with D possibly TRBD1 on 6 matching bases. CDR3 size: 14 residues. Germline V gene sequence: CDR1 KGHSH, CDR2 LQKENI. V gave up 4 bases and J gave up 9 bases, with 16 bases separating them. CDR3 region: CASSLGQLEGEQFF. DNA for the CDR3: TGTGCCAGCTCACTGGGACAACTAGAGGGTGAGCAGTTCTTC.

The chain employs TRBV30 and TRBJ1-5; D is uncertain. V lost 0 bases to trimming and J lost 4 bases, with 7 bases between them. The germline V gene encodes CDR1 GTSNPN and CDR2 SVGIG (reference sequence). The CDR3 extends over 13 amino acids. The CDR3 DNA follows: TGTGCCTGGAGTGTCCGGGAGAATCAGCCCCAGCATTTT. It is translated as CAWSVRENQPQHF. The whole variable domain, filled in from reference TRBV30 and TRBJ1-5, reads SQTIHQWPATLVQPVGSPLSLECTVEGTSNPNLYWYRQAAGRGLQLLFYSVGIGQISSEVPQNLSASRPQDRQFILSSKKLLLSDSGFYLCAWSVRENQPQHFGDGTRLSIL.

This chain uses TRBV5-4 with TRBJ1-2; D unresolved. V was shortened by 4 bases and J by 0 bases, with 10 bases between the two germline ends. CDR3 length: 14 amino acids. CDR1 is SGHNT and CDR2 is YYREEE in the germline V gene (reference sequence). As DNA, the CDR3 is TGTGCCAGCAGCCAATTGCAGTCTAACTATGGCTACACCTTC. Residues: CASSQLQSNYGYTF.

A few counts support this clone. V usage is TRBV14 and J usage is TRBJ1-2; D not certain. The CDR3 loop spans 15 amino acids. Trimming took off 3 bases at V and 0 bases at J, with 11 bases between the two ends. Per the germline V gene, CDR1 is SGHDN and CDR2 is FVKESK. CDR3 amino acids: CASSQTGGANYGYTF. CDR3 bases: TGTGCCAGCAGCCAGACCGGCGGGGCTAACTATGGCTACACCTTC.

The chain recombines TRBV25-1 with TRBJ1-6, with TRBD1 identical over 7 bases. CDR1 MGHDK and CDR2 SYGVNS come from the germline V gene. This CDR3 contains 14 residues. The V gene end was trimmed by 6 bases and the J gene end by 7 bases; junction bases not matched to a gene: 6. CDR3: CASREQGGNSPLHF. The DNA of the CDR3 is TGTGCCAGCAGGGAGCAGGGGGGAAATTCACCCCTCCACTTT.

The chain joins TRBV19 to TRBJ1-4; D possibly corresponds to TRBD1 (5 bases). CDR1 is LNHDA, CDR2 SQIVND, per germline (reference sequence). CDR3 length: 15 residues. Trimming left V 5 bases short and J 8 bases short, with 18 bases between. DNA for the CDR3: TGTGCCAGTAGTTTATACCGGAAAGGGGTCGAAAAACTGTTTTTT. Its protein product is CASSLYRKGVEKLFF.

V and J are TRBV5-1 and TRBJ1-2, with 8 bases fitting TRBD1. This CDR3 is built from 18 residues. The V segment lost 2 bases and the J segment 2 bases; nucleotides outside the gene matches: 14. The germline V gene has CDR1 SGHRS and CDR2 YFSETQ. This CDR3 reads CASSFSMGDRTANYGYTF. The CDR3 bases are TGCGCCAGCAGCTTCTCTATGGGGGACAGGACCGCAAACTATGGCTACACCTTC.

In this sample, this clone turned up a few times. The V gene is TRBV5-1, the J gene TRBJ2-1; unclear D gene. The CDR3 spans 13 residues. The ends were cut back, 3 bases at V and 5 bases at J, with 9 bases in the middle. Germline V CDR1 and CDR2: SGHRS, YFSETQ. CDR3 residues: CASSWQQNNEQFF. Written as DNA, the CDR3 is TGCGCCAGCAGCTGGCAACAGAACAATGAGCAGTTCTTC.

The CDR3 DNA follows: TGTGCCAGCAGCCCCGGGACAGGGGGCTGGCAGCCCCAGCATTTT. The encoded protein is CASSPGTGGWQPQHF. The chain employs TRBV27 and TRBJ1-5; 12 bases fit TRBD1. The CDR3 covers 15 residues. CDR1 MNHEY and CDR2 SMNVEV come from the germline V gene (reference sequence). J lost 7 bases, V lost 6 bases, and 7 bases had no gene match.

Regarding this clone: A junction boundary mismatches the germline segment, possibly from a read error. The genes are TRBV4-1 and TRBJ1-6; 7 bases line up with TRBD1. Germline V CDR1 and CDR2: MGHRA, YSYEKL. The CDR3 spans 15 residues. CDR3 in DNA: TGCGCCAGCAGCCAAGATAATTTGTCTCGGGACAGTCTTTTCTTT. It yields the protein CASSQDNLSRDSLFF.

The chain has TRBV19 and TRBJ1-1; a possible D gene is TRBD1 (5 bases). The V end lost 8 bases, the J end lost 3 bases, and 13 bases lay between the germline ends. Per germline, CDR1 LNHDA and CDR2 SQIVND (reference sequence). The CDR3 spans 13 residues. The CDR3 DNA reads as TGTGCCAGTGGGGTTGGAGGGGACACTGAAGCTTTCTTT. Protein: CASGVGGDTEAFF.

The genes are TRBV6-1 and TRBJ1-6; possible D gene TRBD1, 5 bases. Germline CDR1 and CDR2: MNHNS and SASEGT. The CDR3 spans 16 residues. Trimming cost V 0 bases and J 7 bases, with 13 bases left between them. The CDR3, as DNA: TGTGCCAGCAGTGAAGCGCTTCGAAGACAGAATTCACCCCTCCACTTT. Translating it yields CASSEALRRQNSPLHF.

This clone was detected a few times. This sequence joins TRBV28 and TRBJ1-1; perhaps TRBD1 as D (5 bases). V was cut by 6 bases and J by 4 bases, with 15 bases left in between. The CDR3 runs 14 residues. CDR1 is MDHEN and CDR2 is SYDVKM in the germline V gene. Here the CDR3 DNA reads TGTGCCAGCAGCGGAGCTTGGGGGGGCACTGAAGCTTTCTTT. The encoded protein is CASSGAWGGTEAFF.

This clone has a handful of counts. The chain couples TRBV18 to TRBJ2-2; D might be TRBD1 (6 bases). CDR1 and CDR2 (germline): KGHSH, LQKENI. Trimming removed 3 bases from V and 1 base from J, with 12 bases in between. The CDR3 sequence is 16 residues long. CDR3 sequence reads: CASSPTDRRNTGELFF. The CDR3 DNA sequence: TGTGCCAGCTCACCTACGGACAGACGGAACACCGGGGAGCTGTTTTTT. The variable domain in full, with the rest retrieved from reference TRBV18 and TRBJ2-2, is NAGVMQNPRHLVRRRGQEARLRCSPMKGHSHVYWYRQLPEEGLKFMVYLQKENIIDESGMPKERFSAEFPKEGPSILRIQQVVRGDSAAYFCASSPTDRRNTGELFFGEGSRLTVL.

CDR3 nucleotide sequence: TGCGCCAGCAGCCAAGATCAGGGGACTAGGCCCTACGAGCAGTACTTC. Translation gives CASSQDQGTRPYEQYF. V is TRBV4-1 and J is TRBJ2-7; TRBD2 matches 8 bases. Germline V lookup: CDR1 MGHRA, CDR2 YSYEKL. The CDR3 spans 16 residues. V gave up 0 bases and J gave up 2 bases; unmatched junction bases: 6.

This clone was observed a handful of times. The rearrangement joins TRBV2 to TRBJ1-3, with D possibly being TRBD1 (6 bases). With 2 bases removed from V and 8 bases from J, the gap between germline ends came to 10 bases. Germline V gene sequence: CDR1 SNHLY, CDR2 FYNNEI. The CDR3 runs to 13 residues. CDR3 sequence (DNA): TGTGCCAGCAGTGAAACAGGGAAGGACACCATATATTTT. The encoded protein is CASSETGKDTIYF.

A few counts support this clone. V is TRBV6-1 and J is TRBJ1-6; D unclear. Trimming removed 0 bases from V and 8 bases from J, with 11 bases in between. In germline, CDR1 is MNHNS, CDR2 SASEGT. The CDR3 spans 15 residues. This CDR3 is CASSEAPGWDSPLHF. The DNA of the CDR3 is TGTGCCAGCAGTGAAGCGCCAGGATGGGATTCACCCCTCCACTTT.

This clone was recorded a few times. The gene calls are TRBV7-2 and TRBJ2-2; 7 bases map to TRBD2. This CDR3 has 14 amino acids. Germline V gene data show CDR1 as SGHTA and CDR2 as FQGNSA. The J segment lost 2 bases and the V segment lost 6 bases, leaving 3 bases of the junction unmatched. The CDR3, as DNA: TGTGCCAGCAGAGCGGGGCCCAACACCGGGGAGCTGTTTTTT. It yields the protein CASRAGPNTGELFF. The variable domain in full, with the rest retrieved from reference TRBV7-2 and TRBJ2-2, is GAGVSQSPSNKVTEKGKDVELRCDPISGHTALYWYRQSLGQGLEFLIYFQGNSAPDKSGLPSDRFSAERTGGSVSTLTIQRTQQEDSAVYLCASRAGPNTGELFFGEGSRLTVL.

This clone occurred a few times. The chain uses TRBV19 and TRBJ1-5; 9 nucleotides line up with TRBD1. Per germline, CDR1 LNHDA and CDR2 SQIVND (reference sequence). The CDR3 is 15 amino acids. V dropped 7 bases and J dropped 5; count of bases not matched to a gene: 9. This CDR3 reads CASTSGQGADQPQHF. The CDR3 region has the DNA TGTGCCAGTACCTCGGGACAGGGAGCGGATCAGCCCCAGCATTTT. The full variable domain, in which reference TRBV19 and TRBJ1-5 provide the parts outside the CDR3, is DGGITQSPKYLFRKEGQNVTLSCEQNLNHDAMYWYRQDPGQGLRLIYYSQIVNDFQKGDIAEGYSVSREKKESFPLTVTSAQKNPTAFYLCASTSGQGADQPQHFGDGTRLSIL.

This chain links TRBV7-2 with TRBJ1-5; 11 bases agree with TRBD1. This CDR3 spans 16 amino acids. Germline CDR1 is SGHTA and CDR2 is FQGNSA. Unmatched junction bases numbered 5, after V lost 1 base and J lost 6 bases. The CDR3, as DNA: TGTGCCAGCAGCTTAGTCCTTGGGACAGGGGGTCAGCCCCAGCATTTT. Residues: CASSLVLGTGGQPQHF.

The chain uses TRBV28 and TRBJ2-3; 7 positions agree with TRBD1. This CDR3 comprises 16 residues. Germline V gene lookup returns CDR1 MDHEN and CDR2 SYDVKM. J lost 2 bases, V lost 2 bases, and 7 bases had no gene match. The CDR3 is CASSLTGDTYTDTQYF. The CDR3 nucleotides are TGTGCCAGCAGTTTAACAGGGGACACTTACACAGATACGCAGTATTTT.

The chain couples TRBV28 to TRBJ1-5; tentative D call: TRBD1 (6 bases). Between the trimmed V and J ends, which lost 7 bases and 2 bases, there was a span of 15 bases. Germline V gene data show CDR1 as MDHEN and CDR2 as SYDVKM. This CDR3 region has 15 residues. CDR3 DNA sequence: TGTGCCAGCACGAGGGGGGGGCAGGGCAATCAGCCCCAGCATTTT. It encodes CASTRGGQGNQPQHF.

The gene calls are TRBV29-1 and TRBJ2-2; TRBD2 is a possible D gene (5 bases). Between the trimmed V and J ends, which lost 6 bases and 0 bases, there was a span of 11 bases. Germline CDR1 reads SQVTM; CDR2 reads ANQGSEA. This CDR3 has 14 amino acids. The CDR3 region is CSVREGTNTGELFF. The CDR3 region has the DNA TGCAGCGTCCGCGAGGGCACGAACACCGGGGAGCTGTTTTTT.

The genes are TRBV28 and TRBJ1-1; no definite D call. Germline V gene lookup returns CDR1 MDHEN and CDR2 SYDVKM. Trimming removed 7 bases at V and 2 bases at J, with 11 bases between. This CDR3 comprises 13 residues. The CDR3 sequence: CASKSFVNTEAFF. As DNA, the CDR3 is TGTGCCAGCAAATCTTTTGTAAACACTGAAGCTTTCTTT. The full variable domain, completed using reference TRBV28 and TRBJ1-1, is DVKVTQSSRYLVKRTGEKVFLECVQDMDHENMFWYRQDPGLGLRLIYFSYDVKMKEKGDIPEGYSVSREKKERFSLILESASTNQTSMYLCASKSFVNTEAFFGQGTRLTVV.

About this clone itself: A read error may account for a junction end that differs from germline. The chain recombines TRBV6-1 with TRBJ1-4; D not certain. The CDR3 is 10 amino acids. Germline CDR1 MNHNS, CDR2 SASEGT. The CDR3 region has the DNA TGTGCCAGCAGTGAGGGCCTTGTGTACTTT. This sequence encodes CASSEGLVYF.

This clone was seen more than once but under ten times. V usage is TRBV6-5 and J usage is TRBJ1-5; no clear D gene. With 2 bases removed from V and 5 bases from J, the gap between germline ends came to 4 bases. Germline values: CDR1 MNHEY, CDR2 SVGAGI. CDR3 length equals 12 residues. CDR3 region: CASSYQDQPQHF. CDR3 nucleotides: TGTGCCAGCAGTTACCAGGATCAGCCCCAGCATTTT.